These 12 T cell receptor beta chains were all obtained from the same sample, sequenced in a study of OX40 agonist ivuxolimab in advanced cancers. Sequencing was performed with immunoSEQ multiplex PCR; in TCRdb, only in-frame clones are kept and a portion is missing. The table has about 20,000 clones, 75% to 85% seen once; the top ten hold roughly 14%. The specimen comprised CD4+ or CD8+ T cells sorted from blood, sampled in a trial of the OX40 agonist ivuxolimab. The receptors here all came from an adult with an advanced solid tumor such as melanoma, head and neck, liver or kidney cancer.

This clone appeared a single time. The chain links TRBV28 to TRBJ1-5; D might be TRBD1 (6 bases). This CDR3 is 12 amino acids long. Germline V lookup: CDR1 MDHEN, CDR2 SYDVKM. Trimming took off 9 bases at V and 7 bases at J, with 13 bases between the two ends. The CDR3 protein is CASETGSQPQHF. The CDR3 bases are TGTGCCAGTGAGACAGGTAGCCAGCCCCAGCATTTT.

The gene calls are TRBV14 and TRBJ1-1; a weak D match, TRBD1 (6 bases). In germline, CDR1 is SGHDN, CDR2 FVKESK. V dropped 2 bases and J dropped 1 base, with 23 bases sitting between them. This CDR3 spans 19 amino acids. CDR3 sequence: CASSQIGQKAQKSNTEAFF. CDR3 bases: TGTGCCAGCAGCCAAATAGGACAGAAAGCCCAGAAGTCGAACACTGAAGCTTTCTTT. The complete variable domain, with remaining parts taken from reference TRBV14 and TRBJ1-1, reads EAGVTQFPSHSVIEKGQTVTLRCDPISGHDNLYWYRRVMGKEIKFLLHFVKESKQDESGMPNNRFLAERTGGTYSTLKVQPAELEDSGVYFCASSQIGQKAQKSNTEAFFGQGTRLTVV.

This chain connects TRBV30 to TRBJ1-5; D call uncertain. The germline V gene encodes CDR1 GTSNPN and CDR2 SVGIG (reference sequence). CDR3 length: 12 residues. V gave up 1 base and J gave up 1 base, with 2 bases separating them. In DNA form, the CDR3 reads TGTGCCTGGAGTGGCAGCAATCAGCCCCAGCATTTT. This codes for CAWSGSNQPQHF.

The chain has TRBV11-3 and TRBJ2-4, with TRBD2 matching over 8 bases. The CDR3 consists of 13 residues. Per the germline V gene, CDR1 is SGHNT and CDR2 is YENEEA. Trimming removed 5 bases from V and 9 bases from J; junction bases left unmatched: 6. CDR3 bases: TGTGCCAGCAGCCTCAGCGGGAGCAGCATTCAGTACTTC. This sequence encodes CASSLSGSSIQYF.

This clone was detected only a few times. The chain has TRBV23-1 and TRBJ2-1; 9 bases fit TRBD2. TRBV23-1 is filed as an ORF, its function uncertain. V shed 0 bases, J shed 1 base, and the junction held 4 bases outside the gene matches. This CDR3 contains 17 residues. DNA of the CDR3: TGCGCCAGCAGTCAATCCCGAGCGGGGGGATCCTACAATGAGCAGTTCTTC. Its protein is CASSQSRAGGSYNEQFF.

The gene calls are TRBV7-2 and TRBJ2-7; 7 nucleotides align to TRBD1. This CDR3 is built from 16 residues. Germline V gene data show CDR1 as SGHTA and CDR2 as FQGNSA. After removal of 1 base from V and 7 bases from J, the junction contained 13 bases not matched to a gene. CDR3 sequence: CASSLEGAKPLREQYF. CDR3 in DNA: TGTGCCAGCAGCTTAGAGGGGGCCAAGCCACTACGAGAGCAGTACTTC.

The chain recombines TRBV28 with TRBJ2-5; D may correspond to TRBD1 or TRBD2 (5 bases each). CDR3 length equals 15 residues. Per the germline V gene, CDR1 is MDHEN and CDR2 is SYDVKM. V lost 4 bases to trimming and J lost 4 bases, with 16 bases between them. CDR3: CASSYPSQGRETQYF. The CDR3 DNA sequence: TGTGCCAGCAGTTATCCTAGCCAGGGACGAGAGACCCAGTACTTC.

The chain has TRBV15 and TRBJ1-2; possible D gene TRBD1, 5 bases. Deletions cut 0 bases from V and 3 bases from J, with 8 bases between. CDR1 is LNHNV, CDR2 YYDKDF, per germline (reference sequence). The CDR3 totals 14 residues. The CDR3 DNA reads as TGTGCCACCAGCAGAGAGACAGTGGACTATGGCTACACCTTC. It is translated as CATSRETVDYGYTF.

The chain recombines TRBV27 with TRBJ2-3; 11 nucleotides align to TRBD2. The junction had 9 bases not matched to a gene; V was cut back by 8 bases and J by 5 bases. The germline gives CDR1 MNHEY, CDR2 SMNVEV (reference sequence). The CDR3 is 15 amino acids. CDR3 amino acids: CASSPWGTSGDTQYF. CDR3 nucleotide sequence: TGTGCCAGCTCCCCTTGGGGGACTAGCGGAGATACGCAGTATTTT.

The genes are TRBV29-1 and TRBJ1-2; D possibly corresponds to TRBD1 (5 bases). The germline V gene encodes CDR1 SQVTM and CDR2 ANQGSEA. The CDR3 spans 12 residues. V lost 4 bases and J lost 2, with 8 bases in between. The CDR3 region has the DNA TGCAGCGTTGTCGGGGGAAACTATGGCTACACCTTC. As protein: CSVVGGNYGYTF.

This rearrangement joins TRBV5-5 to TRBJ1-1, with D perhaps matching TRBD1 (6 bases). The germline gives CDR1 SGHKS, CDR2 YYEKEE (reference sequence). V shed 2 bases and J shed 8 bases, with 16 bases lying between them. The CDR3 has 14 residues. The CDR3 region is CASSLTTGFREAFF. Here the CDR3 DNA reads TGTGCCAGCAGCTTAACCACAGGGTTCAGGGAAGCTTTCTTT.

V gene TRBV14 combines with J gene TRBJ1-6, with D maybe TRBD1 (6 bases). Germline V CDR1 and CDR2: SGHDN, FVKESK. The length of the CDR3 is 13 residues. V was shortened by 4 bases and J by 9 bases, with 10 bases between the two germline ends. DNA for the CDR3: TGTGCCAGCAGCCTGGAACAGGGTTCACCCCTCCACTTT. Its translation: CASSLEQGSPLHF.